These 24 T cell receptor beta chains share one sample of origin, sequenced in a study of blood T cell repertoires in COVID-19. The assay was immunoSEQ multiplex PCR, and TCRdb's table has in-frame clones only and misses some. The sample records 300,000 to 400,000 clones, about 90% being singletons. The sequencing input was peripheral blood. These receptor sequences come from a woman between 18 and 30 years old who had recovered from COVID-19.

The rearrangement joins TRBV11-2 to TRBJ2-7, with 8 bases matching TRBD1. Trimming removed 2 bases from V and 4 bases from J; junction bases left unmatched: 4. The CDR3 contains 14 residues. Germline loops: CDR1 SGHAT, CDR2 FQNNGV. In DNA, the CDR3 is TGTGCCAGCAGCTTATCCAGGGGGCGTTACGAGCAGTACGTC. This gives the protein CASSLSRGRYEQYV.

The rearrangement uses TRBV27 and TRBJ2-1, with D perhaps TRBD2 (5 bases). Trimming took off 3 bases at V and 8 bases at J, with 20 bases between the two ends. The germline V gene has CDR1 MNHEY and CDR2 SMNVEV (reference sequence). The CDR3 length is 16 residues. CDR3 in DNA: TGTGCCAGCAGTTTTACCACTAGTCTTTCTCCGGATGAGCAGTTCTTC. Translated: CASSFTTSLSPDEQFF.

CDR3 amino acids: CASSPGLAGVEQYV. As DNA, the CDR3 is TGTGCCAGCAGCCCAGGACTAGCGGGAGTCGAGCAGTACGTC. The chain has TRBV3-1 (or the pseudogene TRBV3-2) and TRBJ2-7; 13 bases line up with TRBD2. V lost 4 bases to trimming and J lost 6 bases; unmatched junction nucleotides: 3. The germline V gene encodes CDR1 LGHDT and CDR2 YNNKEL (reference sequence). The CDR3 runs to 14 residues.

With regard to this clone: Other DNA sequences in this specimen translate into the identical CDR3. The gene calls are TRBV24-1 and TRBJ2-5, with 7 bases identical to TRBD1. The CDR3 contains 12 residues. Germline V CDR1 and CDR2: KGHDR, SFDVKD. J lost 4 bases, V lost 5 bases, and 0 bases had no gene match. The CDR3 region has the DNA TGTGCCACCAGTGCAGGGGGAGAGACCCAGTACTTC. Encoded protein: CATSAGGETQYF.

V is TRBV24-1 and J is TRBJ2-1; 9 bases map to TRBD2. Per the germline V gene, CDR1 is KGHDR and CDR2 is SFDVKD. With 6 bases clipped from V and 4 bases from J, the junction kept 6 bases outside the gene matches. This CDR3 is 15 amino acids long. The CDR3 coding sequence is TGTGCCACCAGTTTAGCGGGAGTCGGGTACAATGAGCAGTTCTTC. This sequence encodes CATSLAGVGYNEQFF.

This chain connects TRBV9 to TRBJ2-3; 10 bases fit TRBD2. J gave up 3 bases and V 0 bases, and 7 bases lay outside the gene matches. Germline V gives CDR1 SGDLS, CDR2 YYNGEE. The CDR3 has 17 amino acids. The CDR3 protein is CASSVALAGSGTDTQYF. Here the CDR3 DNA reads TGTGCCAGCAGCGTAGCACTAGCGGGATCGGGGACAGATACGCAGTATTTT.

The rearrangement uses TRBV5-5 and TRBJ2-7; 8 bases are shared with TRBD1. Germline V gives CDR1 SGHKS, CDR2 YYEKEE (reference sequence). The V segment lost 6 bases and the J segment 12 bases; nucleotides outside the gene matches: 8. The CDR3 has 11 amino acids. DNA for the CDR3: TGTGCCAGCACCTCTTCGGACAGGGTGTACGTC. Its protein product is CASTSSDRVYV.

This chain joins TRBV5-1 and TRBJ1-2, with 8 bases fitting TRBD1. The trim removed 3 bases at V and 3 bases at J, leaving 10 bases unmatched. In germline, CDR1 is SGHRS, CDR2 YFSETQ. The CDR3 length is 16 residues. The CDR3 coding sequence is TGCGCCAGCAGCTGGGGGGACAGGCTGCGGGACTATGGCTACACCTTC. Amino acid sequence: CASSWGDRLRDYGYTF.

The chain joins TRBV6-5 to TRBJ2-1, with TRBD2 as a possible D gene (6 bases). This CDR3 is built from 15 residues. Germline lookup yields CDR1 MNHEY and CDR2 SVGAGI. V dropped 4 bases and J dropped 5 bases, with 15 bases sitting between them. The CDR3 nucleotides are TGTGCCAGCAGTTTTTCGGGACTCCGTAACAATGAGCAGTTCTTC. Amino acids: CASSFSGLRNNEQFF.

The chain employs TRBV2 and TRBJ2-5, with 8 nucleotides matching TRBD1. The germline V gene has CDR1 SNHLY and CDR2 FYNNEI. The CDR3 has 15 residues. With V trimmed by 6 bases and J by 5 bases, 11 bases remained unmatched. In DNA form, the CDR3 reads TGTGCCAGCAGCCGGACAGGGACCCTTTCTGAGACCCAGTACTTC. This gives the protein CASSRTGTLSETQYF.

This sequence joins TRBV7-9 and TRBJ1-2, with 9 bases lining up with TRBD1. CDR1 and CDR2 from the germline V gene are SEHNR and FQNEAQ (reference sequence). The CDR3 has 14 residues. Losses at the gene ends were 5 bases for V and 3 bases for J; bases not matched to a gene: 4. CDR3 nucleotides: TGTGCCAGCAGCACCCGGGACAGGGACTATGGCTACACCTTC. Residues: CASSTRDRDYGYTF.

This clone has more than one count but fewer than ten. This sequence joins TRBV5-1 and TRBJ1-1, with 7 bases that match TRBD1. Germline CDR1 reads SGHRS; CDR2 reads YFSETQ. This CDR3 contains 15 residues. The V segment lost 4 bases and the J segment 4 bases; nucleotides outside the gene matches: 10. As DNA, the CDR3 is TGCGCCAGCAGCGTAAACAGGGGACTGGTCACTGAAGCTTTCTTT. Its protein is CASSVNRGLVTEAFF.

This chain's CDR3 is CASSAGGDRAGNTIYF. CDR3 nucleotides: TGTGCCAGCAGTGCCGGGGGGGACAGGGCTGGAAACACCATATATTTT. The chain has TRBV27 and TRBJ1-3, with 9 bases lining up with TRBD1. The length of the CDR3 is 16 residues. V shed 5 bases and J 2 bases; nucleotides not matched to a gene: 7. Germline CDR1 MNHEY, CDR2 SMNVEV (reference sequence).

V usage is TRBV4-3 and J usage is TRBJ2-1, with 9 bases fitting TRBD1. This CDR3 region has 15 residues. Germline lookup yields CDR1 LGHNA and CDR2 YSLEER. V was pared by 4 bases and J by 3 bases, with 4 bases of the junction left unmatched. The CDR3 reads CASSLRGQGYNEQFF. The CDR3 DNA reads TGCGCCAGCAGCCTACGGGGACAGGGCTACAATGAGCAGTTCTTC.

V and J are TRBV12-5 and TRBJ2-5; D might be TRBD2 (5 bases). With 5 bases removed from V and 5 bases from J, the gap between germline ends came to 12 bases. In germline, CDR1 is LGHNT, CDR2 FRNRAP. The CDR3 totals 13 residues. In DNA form, the CDR3 reads TGTGCTAGTGGTGATGGGAGTTTGGAGACCCAGTACTTC. Its translation: CASGDGSLETQYF.

The J gene is TRBJ1-2, the V gene TRBV27, with D perhaps matching TRBD1 (6 bases). The CDR3 has 15 residues. V was shortened by 1 base and J by 1 base, with 10 bases between the two germline ends. The V gene's germline CDR1 is MNHEY and CDR2 SMNVEV (reference sequence). CDR3 loop: CASSLLGRGNYGYTF. CDR3 DNA sequence: TGTGCCAGCAGTTTATTGGGCAGGGGTAACTATGGCTACACCTTC.

The chain links TRBV7-6 to TRBJ2-2; TRBD2 might be the D (5 bases). With 0 bases removed from V and 5 bases from J, the gap between germline ends came to 13 bases. Germline V lookup: CDR1 SGHVS, CDR2 FNYEAQ. This CDR3 contains 16 residues. This CDR3 is CASSLALFSGTGELFF. The DNA for the CDR3 is TGTGCCAGCAGCTTAGCTCTTTTCTCGGGAACCGGGGAGCTGTTTTTT. The full variable domain, rest sourced from reference TRBV7-6 and TRBJ2-2, is GAGVSQSPRYKVTKRGQDVALRCDPISGHVSLYWYRQALGQGPEFLTYFNYEAQQDKSGLPNDRFSAERPEGSISTLTIQRTEQRDSAMYRCASSLALFSGTGELFFGEGSRLTVL.

The J gene is TRBJ1-6, the V gene TRBV7-2; D not resolved. Between the trimmed V and J ends, which lost 0 bases and 14 bases, there was a span of 8 bases. Germline values: CDR1 SGHTA, CDR2 FQGNSA. The CDR3 runs to 12 residues. The CDR3 region has the DNA TGTGCCAGCAGCTTAGCGCGGGCCTCCCTCCACTTT. Encoded protein: CASSLARASLHF.

The J gene is TRBJ1-5, the V gene TRBV19, with D perhaps matching TRBD1 (5 bases). The CDR3 is 15 amino acids. The V end was cut by 1 base, the J end by 10 bases, with 17 bases between. CDR1 is LNHDA, CDR2 SQIVND, per germline (reference sequence). The CDR3 sequence is CASSIGVQVRGPQHF. The CDR3 DNA sequence: TGTGCCAGTAGTATAGGGGTACAGGTCCGAGGACCCCAGCATTTT.

V and J are TRBV18 and TRBJ2-3; 8 bases fit TRBD2. The germline V gene encodes CDR1 KGHSH and CDR2 LQKENI. Trimming removed 5 bases from V and 5 bases from J; junction bases left unmatched: 3. This CDR3 contains 13 residues. This CDR3 is CASSEREKDTQYF. The CDR3 nucleotides are TGTGCCAGCTCAGAGCGGGAGAAAGATACGCAGTATTTT. The whole variable domain, filled in from reference TRBV18 and TRBJ2-3, reads NAGVMQNPRHLVRRRGQEARLRCSPMKGHSHVYWYRQLPEEGLKFMVYLQKENIIDESGMPKERFSAEFPKEGPSILRIQQVVRGDSAAYFCASSEREKDTQYFGPGTRLTVL.

This chain links TRBV6-2 or TRBV6-3 with TRBJ1-1; D is uncertain. The CDR3 contains 12 residues. V was trimmed by 6 bases and J by 3 bases, leaving 8 bases between them. Germline V lookup: CDR1 MNHEY, CDR2 SVGEGT. The CDR3 reads CASSLRYTEAFF. The CDR3 region has the DNA TGTGCCAGCAGCCTGAGGTACACTGAAGCTTTCTTT.

The rearrangement joins TRBV29-1 to TRBJ1-1, with 9 bases identical to TRBD1. The length of the CDR3 is 13 residues. Germline assignment: CDR1 SQVTM and CDR2 ANQGSEA. Germline trimming cut 7 bases from V and 6 bases from J; bases unmatched to any gene: 9. The CDR3 region has the DNA TGCAGCGCGGTGGACAGGGGAAATTCTGAAGCTTTCTTT. It translates to CSAVDRGNSEAFF.

The chain carries TRBV5-4 and TRBJ2-3; perhaps TRBD2 as D (5 bases). V was shortened by 0 bases and J by 1 base, with 18 bases between the two germline ends. This CDR3 is 18 amino acids long. In germline, CDR1 is SGHNT, CDR2 YYREEE (reference sequence). CDR3 sequence: CASSLAPDGDLGTDTQYF. The CDR3 nucleotides are TGTGCCAGCAGCTTGGCCCCAGACGGGGATCTGGGCACAGATACGCAGTATTTT. Using reference TRBV5-4 and TRBJ2-3 for the parts outside the CDR3, the full variable domain is ETGVTQSPTHLIKTRGQQVTLRCSSQSGHNTVSWYQQALGQGPQFIFQYYREEENGRGNFPPRFSGLQFPNYSSELNVNALELDDSALYLCASSLAPDGDLGTDTQYFGPGTRLTVL.

This chain links TRBV7-2 with TRBJ2-1; D gene uncertain. V shed 1 base and J shed 0 bases, with 7 bases lying between them. Germline CDR1 and CDR2: SGHTA and FQGNSA. This CDR3 contains 15 residues. As DNA, the CDR3 is TGTGCCAGCAGCTTAGTCAGAAGCTCCTACAATGAGCAGTTCTTC. Translated, it gives CASSLVRSSYNEQFF.